Listed below are T cell receptor beta chains from one sample, sequenced in a study of T cell responses to AZD1222 COVID-19 vaccine. Generated by immunoSEQ multiplex PCR, the TCRdb table keeps only in-frame clones and is missing some. Altogether approximately 160,000 clones are present, 70% to 90% being singletons, with the ten largest covering roughly 2%. The source material was peripheral blood, sampled on day 0 of AZD1222 vaccination. The receptor source for this set is an adult in good health. Both conserved end residues are part of each CDR3. A D gene is named only where the DNA matches it firmly. A row's size may be missing; if present it is once, few, many or a size class.

J gene | D gene | clone size | V gene | CDR3 protein | CDR3 DNA
TRBJ1-5 | TRBD1 | NA | TRBV2 | CASSEGTGGNQPQHF | TGTGCCAGCAGTGAAGGGACAGGGGGCAATCAGCCCCAGCATTTT
TRBJ1-1 | NA | once | TRBV6-5 | CASTRADGTRGGAFF | TGTGCCAGCACAAGGGCCGACGGGACCCGTGGCGGGGCTTTCTTT
TRBJ2-3 | TRBD2 | NA | TRBV3-1/TRBV3-2 | CASSPAGLGSTDTQYF | TGTGCCAGCAGCCCCGCGGGACTAGGGAGCACAGATACGCAGTATTTT
TRBJ1-1 | NA | NA | TRBV25-1 | CASSWGLNTEAFF | TGTGCCAGCAGTTGGGGACTTAACACTGAAGCTTTCTTT
TRBJ2-2 | NA | NA | TRBV2 | CASSDFGIRELFF | TGTGCCAGCAGTGATTTCGGCATCCGGGAGCTGTTTTTT
TRBJ2-7 | TRBD1 | NA | TRBV27 | CASRLQGTYEQYF | TGTGCCAGCAGGCTACAGGGGACCTACGAGCAGTACTTC
TRBJ1-1 | TRBD1 | NA | TRBV28 | CASSSQLSRGTEAFF | TGTGCCAGCAGTTCGCAACTCTCCAGGGGGACTGAAGCTTTCTTT
TRBJ2-3 | NA | NA | TRBV5-4 | CASSRPGGTTDTQYF | TGTGCCAGCAGCCGCCCTGGCGGGACGACAGATACGCAGTATTTT
TRBJ2-1 | NA | NA | TRBV7-2 | CASSLEGLGGQFF | TGTGCCAGCAGCTTAGAAGGACTAGGGGGGCAGTTCTTC
TRBJ1-2 | TRBD1 | once | TRBV18 | CASSPSLGQHYGYTF | TGTGCCAGCTCACCCTCCCTGGGACAGCACTATGGCTACACCTTC
TRBJ2-7 | NA | NA | TRBV11-2 | CASSVRSLTYEQYF | TGTGCCAGCAGCGTACGGTCACTTACCTACGAGCAGTACTTC
TRBJ2-3 | NA | NA | TRBV6-5 | CASSAGGRRTDTQYF | TGTGCCAGCTCCGCCGGGGGGCGTCGTACAGATACGCAGTATTTT
TRBJ1-2 | NA | NA | TRBV6-4 | CASSYKAGFDGYTF | TGTGCCAGCAGCTACAAGGCAGGGTTCGATGGCTACACCTTC
TRBJ2-7 | NA | NA | TRBV27 | CASSLSGRAEQYF | TGTGCCAGCAGTTTATCAGGTAGGGCGGAGCAGTACTTC
TRBJ2-1 | TRBD2 | few | TRBV5-1 | CASSLVASGHNEQFF | TGCGCCAGCAGCTTGGTGGCTAGCGGACACAATGAGCAGTTCTTC
TRBJ1-2 | NA | NA | TRBV5-8 | CASSSQTARGGYTF | TGTGCCAGCAGCAGCCAGACAGCCCGGGGAGGCTACACCTTC
TRBJ1-1 | NA | NA | TRBV9 | CASSVVGGYTEAFF | TGTGCCAGCAGCGTAGTTGGGGGCTACACTGAAGCTTTCTTT
TRBJ1-5 | TRBD1 | NA | TRBV19 | CASSVTGGTQPQHF | TGTGCCAGTAGCGTGACAGGGGGGACTCAGCCCCAGCATTTT
TRBJ1-2 | NA | NA | TRBV12-3/TRBV12-4 | CASSTIPNYGYTF | TGTGCCAGCAGCACTATACCTAACTATGGCTACACCTTC
TRBJ2-1 | NA | NA | TRBV28 | CASRGSSYNEQFF | TGTGCCAGCAGGGGGAGCTCCTACAATGAGCAGTTCTTC
TRBJ2-1 | TRBD2 | NA | TRBV5-8 | CASIGSGRRSDEQFF | TGTGCCAGCATTGGGAGCGGGAGAAGGTCGGATGAGCAGTTCTTC
TRBJ2-2 | TRBD2 | once | TRBV14 | CASSSWAGDTGELFF | TGTGCCAGCAGCTCCTGGGCGGGGGACACCGGGGAGCTGTTTTTT
TRBJ1-1 | NA | once | TRBV5-4 | CASRPDGRTAEAFF | TGTGCCAGCAGACCCGACGGGCGAACGGCTGAAGCTTTCTTT
TRBJ1-1 | TRBD1 | NA | TRBV28 | CASSLTGGMGTEAFF | TGTGCCAGCAGCCTGACAGGGGGAATGGGCACTGAAGCTTTCTTT
TRBJ2-6 | NA | once | TRBV9 | CASSVGGVSSGANVLTF | TGTGCCAGCAGCGTAGGAGGGGTGAGCTCTGGGGCCAACGTCCTGACTTTC
TRBJ2-7 | TRBD2 | NA | TRBV28 | CASSSRTSGSSQYF | TGTGCCAGCAGTTCTCGGACTAGCGGGAGCTCGCAGTACTTC
TRBJ2-5 | TRBD2 | NA | TRBV3-1/TRBV3-2 | CASSHGLAGFGEETQYF | TGTGCCAGCAGCCACGGACTAGCGGGATTCGGGGAAGAGACCCAGTACTTC
TRBJ2-3 | TRBD2 | NA | TRBV6-4 | CASSPLAGGTDTQYF | TGTGCCAGCAGCCCACTAGCGGGAGGGACAGATACGCAGTATTTT
TRBJ1-5 | NA | NA | TRBV6-5 | CASSHINQPQHF | TGTGCCAGCAGCCACATTAATCAGCCCCAGCATTTT
TRBJ1-2 | TRBD1 | NA | TRBV14 | CASSRDRVANYGYTF | TGTGCCAGCAGCAGGGACAGGGTGGCTAACTATGGCTACACCTTC
TRBJ1-4 | TRBD1 | NA | TRBV15 | CATGTDEKLFF | TGTGCCACCGGGACAGACGAAAAACTGTTTTTT
TRBJ1-1 | NA | NA | TRBV6-5 | CASGQWSTEAFF | TGTGCCAGTGGGCAGTGGAGCACTGAAGCTTTCTTT
TRBJ1-5 | NA | NA | TRBV6-5 | CASSSNKYSNQPQHF | TGTGCCAGCAGTTCCAACAAGTATAGCAATCAGCCCCAGCATTTT